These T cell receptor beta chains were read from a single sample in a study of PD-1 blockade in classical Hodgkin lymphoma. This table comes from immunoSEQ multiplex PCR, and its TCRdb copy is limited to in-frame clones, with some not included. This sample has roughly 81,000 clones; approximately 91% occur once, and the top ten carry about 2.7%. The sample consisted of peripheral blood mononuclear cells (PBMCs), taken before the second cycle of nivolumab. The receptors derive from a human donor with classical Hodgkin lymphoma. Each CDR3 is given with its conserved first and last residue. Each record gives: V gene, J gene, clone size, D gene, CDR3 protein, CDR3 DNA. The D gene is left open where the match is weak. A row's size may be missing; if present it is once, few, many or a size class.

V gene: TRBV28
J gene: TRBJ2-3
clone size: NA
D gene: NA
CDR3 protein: CASSFRAGSTDTQYF
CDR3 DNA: TGTGCCAGCAGTTTTCGCGCAGGAAGCACAGATACGCAGTATTTT

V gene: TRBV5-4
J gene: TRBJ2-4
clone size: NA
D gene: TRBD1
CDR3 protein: CASSLAGGTKNIQYF
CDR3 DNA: TGTGCCAGCAGCTTGGCAGGGGGCACCAAAAACATTCAGTACTTC

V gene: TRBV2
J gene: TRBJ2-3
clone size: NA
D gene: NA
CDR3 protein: CATAEGSSGRTDTQYF
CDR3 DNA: TGTGCCACCGCCGAGGGATCAAGCGGCCGCACAGATACGCAGTATTTT

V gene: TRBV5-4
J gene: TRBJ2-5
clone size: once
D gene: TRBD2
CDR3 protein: CASSSASAGRETQYF
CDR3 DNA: TGTGCCAGCAGCTCGGCTTCTGCCGGGAGGGAGACCCAGTACTTC

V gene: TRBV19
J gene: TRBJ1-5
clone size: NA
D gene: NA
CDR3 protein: CASSIQGMGNQPQHF
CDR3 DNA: TGTGCCAGTAGTATCCAGGGTATGGGCAATCAGCCCCAGCATTTT

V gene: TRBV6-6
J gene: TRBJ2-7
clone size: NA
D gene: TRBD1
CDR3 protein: CASGSQGAEESGEQYF
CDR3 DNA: TGTGCCAGCGGATCACAGGGGGCGGAGGAGAGTGGCGAGCAGTACTTC

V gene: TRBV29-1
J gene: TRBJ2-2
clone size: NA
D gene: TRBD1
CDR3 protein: CSVGIRDRGTGELFF
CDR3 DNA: TGCAGCGTTGGGATACGGGACAGGGGTACCGGGGAGCTGTTTTTT

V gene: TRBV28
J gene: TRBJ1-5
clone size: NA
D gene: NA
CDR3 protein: CASSPGLDPNQPQHF
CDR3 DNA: TGTGCCAGCAGTCCCGGACTCGACCCCAATCAGCCCCAGCATTTT

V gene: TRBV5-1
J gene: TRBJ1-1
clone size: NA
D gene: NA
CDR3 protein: CASRRQTEATTEAFF
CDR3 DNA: TGCGCCAGCAGGCGACAGACAGAGGCCACCACTGAAGCTTTCTTT

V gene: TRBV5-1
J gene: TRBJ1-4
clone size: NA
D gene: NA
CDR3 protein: CASSLTGYNEKLFF
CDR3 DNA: TGCGCCAGCAGCTTGACAGGTTATAATGAAAAACTGTTTTTT

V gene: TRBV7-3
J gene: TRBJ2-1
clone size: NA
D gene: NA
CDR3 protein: CASSPRGLPQTNEQFF
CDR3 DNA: TGTGCCAGCAGCCCCCGGGGGCTTCCACAAACCAATGAGCAGTTCTTC

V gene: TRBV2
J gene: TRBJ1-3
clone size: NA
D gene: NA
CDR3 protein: CASSEERRGLNTIYF
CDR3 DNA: TGTGCCAGCAGTGAGGAGCGGAGGGGATTAAACACCATATATTTT

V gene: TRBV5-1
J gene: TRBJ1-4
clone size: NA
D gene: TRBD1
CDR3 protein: CASSLEGQGYEKLFF
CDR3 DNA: TGCGCCAGCAGCTTGGAGGGACAGGGTTATGAAAAACTGTTTTTT

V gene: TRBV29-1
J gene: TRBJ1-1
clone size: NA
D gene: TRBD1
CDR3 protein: CSVGGQRVTEAFF
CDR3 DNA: TGCAGCGTGGGGGGACAGCGCGTCACTGAAGCTTTCTTT

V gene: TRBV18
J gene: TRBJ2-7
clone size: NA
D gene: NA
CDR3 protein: CASSPRADHSYEQYF
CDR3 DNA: TGTGCCAGCTCACCACGGGCGGACCATTCCTACGAGCAGTACTTC

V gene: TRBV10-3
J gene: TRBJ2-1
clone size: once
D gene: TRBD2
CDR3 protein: CAIRGLAGASEQFF
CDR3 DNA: TGTGCCATCAGGGGACTAGCGGGAGCGAGTGAGCAGTTCTTC

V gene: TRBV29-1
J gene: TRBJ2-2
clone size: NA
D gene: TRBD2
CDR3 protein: CSAGLLAGGVGGELFF
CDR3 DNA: TGCAGCGCGGGATTACTAGCGGGAGGAGTAGGCGGGGAGCTGTTTTTT

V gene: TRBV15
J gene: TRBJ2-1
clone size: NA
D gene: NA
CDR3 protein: CATNTLGYHKKNEQFF
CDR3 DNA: TGTGCCACCAACACGCTAGGGTACCACAAAAAAAATGAGCAGTTCTTC

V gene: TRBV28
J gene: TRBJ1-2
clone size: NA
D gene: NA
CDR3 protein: CASSLDSGPYGYTF
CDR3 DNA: TGTGCCAGCAGTTTGGACTCTGGTCCCTATGGCTACACCTTC

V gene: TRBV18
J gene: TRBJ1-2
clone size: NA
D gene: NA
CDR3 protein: CASSPIIRVDGYTF
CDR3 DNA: TGTGCCAGCTCACCAATCATCAGGGTGGATGGCTACACCTTC

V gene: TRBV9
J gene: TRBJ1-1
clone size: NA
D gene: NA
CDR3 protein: CASSVGGTNTEAFF
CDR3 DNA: TGTGCCAGCAGCGTTGGGGGCACGAACACTGAAGCTTTCTTT

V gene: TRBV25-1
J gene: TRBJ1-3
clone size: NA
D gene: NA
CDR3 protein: CASSQGVRGNTIYF
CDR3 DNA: TGTGCCAGCAGTCAGGGCGTGAGGGGAAACACCATATATTTT

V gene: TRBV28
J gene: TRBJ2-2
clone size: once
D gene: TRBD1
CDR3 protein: CASTFLGQVLGGELFF
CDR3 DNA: TGTGCCAGCACCTTCCTGGGACAGGTTTTGGGCGGGGAGCTGTTTTTT

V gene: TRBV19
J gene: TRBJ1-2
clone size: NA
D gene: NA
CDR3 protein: CASIGPYGYTF
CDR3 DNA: TGTGCCAGCATCGGGCCCTATGGCTACACCTTC

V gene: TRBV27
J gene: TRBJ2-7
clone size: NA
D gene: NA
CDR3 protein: CASSQRSSYEQYF
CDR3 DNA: TGTGCCAGCTCTCAGCGAAGCTCCTACGAGCAGTACTTC

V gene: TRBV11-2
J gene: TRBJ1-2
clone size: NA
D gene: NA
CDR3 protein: CASSFDSGVYGYTF
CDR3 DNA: TGTGCCAGCAGCTTTGATTCGGGGGTCTATGGCTACACCTTC